This T cell receptor beta chain was identified in a study of CD8+ T cells in alopecia areata. Study information: Treatment comprised oral tofacitinib, 5 to 10 mg twice daily, in treated patients. Severity among treated patients was scored by the percentage of scalp area affected. Broader study findings: Scalp clonality and expanded CD8+ clones among the top 100 showed significant decreases with tofacitinib.

The sample's treatment: oral pan-JAK inhibitor, 5-10 mg twice daily. Alopecia areata patients gave lesional scalp punch biopsies and peripheral blood samples. The table lists this clone with a count of one. Antigen unknown. RNA was isolated and reverse transcribed to cDNA, the sequencing template. Assay used: immunoSEQ multiplex PCR; TCRdb lists only in-frame clones, some missing. The sample lists roughly 92,000 clones, around 70% occurring once. The sequenced sample was CD8+ T cells sorted from blood, obtained at roughly week 45, from a patient treated with tofacitinib. This TCR came from a human donor with alopecia areata.

The CDR3 region is CASSPAAGAHYGYTF. The CDR3 region has the DNA TGTGCCAGCAGCCCCGCGGCGGGGGCCCACTATGGCTACACCTTC. The rearrangement uses TRBV14 and TRBJ1-2, with TRBD1 as a possible D gene (6 bases). This CDR3 has 15 residues. V was trimmed by 4 bases and J by 3 bases, leaving 15 bases between them. Germline lookup yields CDR1 SGHDN and CDR2 FVKESK.